One sample yielded the 17 T cell receptor beta chains listed below, sequenced in a study of technical replicates of blood from a handful of donors. TCRdb's copy holds only in-frame clones and misses some; the assay was immunoSEQ multiplex PCR. The sample has approximately 49,000 clones, approximately 90% seen once. Sequenced material: PBMCs. The receptors shown here come from a human donor in good health. Some clones in this sample may be carry-over from other donors' samples.

The chain links TRBV5-6 to TRBJ2-1, with 11 bases matching TRBD2. The V gene's germline CDR1 is SGHDT and CDR2 YYEEEE. This CDR3 region has 15 residues. The V and J ends lost 3 bases and 6 bases, in that order; junction bases with no gene match: 5. The CDR3 is CASSYDSGGGNEQFF. The CDR3 DNA reads TGTGCCAGCAGCTACGATAGCGGGGGGGGCAATGAGCAGTTCTTC.

The rearrangement joins TRBV7-8 to TRBJ2-7, with D perhaps TRBD2 (6 bases). Trimming shortened V by 5 bases and J by 1 base, and 12 bases separated the two germline ends. CDR3 size: 14 residues. Germline lookup yields CDR1 SGHVS and CDR2 FQNEAQ. The CDR3 sequence is CASSARLVSYEQYF. CDR3 DNA: TGTGCCAGCAGCGCCCGACTAGTATCCTACGAGCAGTACTTC.

The chain carries TRBV19 and TRBJ1-2, with 9 bases identical to TRBD1. The V gene's germline CDR1 is LNHDA and CDR2 SQIVND (reference sequence). The CDR3 runs 18 residues. The trim removed 7 bases at V and 7 bases at J, leaving 22 bases unmatched. CDR3 in amino acids: CASNLHRDRASVRGGYTF. The CDR3 nucleotides read TGTGCCAGTAACTTACACCGGGACAGGGCCTCGGTCAGGGGTGGCTACACCTTC.

This chain links TRBV9 with TRBJ2-2, with 10 bases matching TRBD1. CDR1 SGDLS and CDR2 YYNGEE come from the germline V gene. V lost 4 bases to trimming and J lost 0 bases; unmatched junction nucleotides: 6. This CDR3 has 17 amino acids. This chain's CDR3 is CASSLRGQGSNTGELFF. The DNA of the CDR3 is TGTGCCAGCAGCCTTAGGGGACAGGGGTCGAACACCGGGGAGCTGTTTTTT.

The rearrangement joins TRBV5-1 to TRBJ1-1; D gene unclear. V lost 0 bases and J lost 10, with 16 bases in between. The CDR3 sequence is 14 residues long. From germline, CDR1 is SGHRS and CDR2 YFSETQ. CDR3 coding DNA: TGCGCCAGCAGCTTGGGCCGAAACCCAGGTTCAGCTTTCTTT. Its translation is CASSLGRNPGSAFF.

This clone appeared once. The chain joins TRBV18 to TRBJ2-7, with 7 bases identical to TRBD1. Germline V lookup: CDR1 KGHSH, CDR2 LQKENI. Trimming removed 2 bases from V and 5 bases from J; junction bases left unmatched: 3. The CDR3 spans 13 residues. CDR3 region: CASSPADRDEQYF. The CDR3 bases are TGTGCCAGCTCACCAGCTGACAGGGACGAGCAGTACTTC. Full variable domain (outside the CDR3, taken from reference TRBV18 and TRBJ2-7): NAGVMQNPRHLVRRRGQEARLRCSPMKGHSHVYWYRQLPEEGLKFMVYLQKENIIDESGMPKERFSAEFPKEGPSILRIQQVVRGDSAAYFCASSPADRDEQYFGPGTRLTVT.

The J gene is TRBJ2-5, the V gene TRBV9; 12 nucleotides line up with TRBD2. The CDR3 is 15 amino acids. V trimming: 4 bases; J trimming: 3 bases; junction bases outside the gene matches: 4. Germline-derived CDR1 and CDR2 are SGDLS and YYNGEE. The CDR3 loop reads CASSIGLAGKETQYF. The CDR3 nucleotides read TGTGCCAGCAGCATTGGACTAGCGGGGAAAGAGACCCAGTACTTC. The variable domain in full, completed from reference TRBV9 and TRBJ2-5, reads DSGVTQTPKHLITATGQRVTLRCSPRSGDLSVYWYQQSLDQGLQFLIQYYNGEERAKGNILERFSAQQFPDLHSELNLSSLELGDSALYFCASSIGLAGKETQYFGPGTRLLVL.

The chain couples TRBV7-2 to TRBJ2-7, with TRBD2 as a possible D gene (5 bases). This CDR3 comprises 13 residues. The ends were cut back, 5 bases at V and 4 bases at J, with 12 bases in the middle. Per the germline V gene, CDR1 is SGHTA and CDR2 is FQGNSA. The CDR3 DNA sequence: TGTGCCAGCAGCCCGCGAGGGCCTTACGAGCAGTACTTC. It is translated as CASSPRGPYEQYF.

The V call is TRBV4-2, the J call TRBJ1-1; TRBD1 agrees at 8 bases. After removal of 3 bases from V and 8 bases from J, the junction contained 2 bases not matched to a gene. There are 12 residues in the CDR3. Germline loops: CDR1 LGHNA, CDR2 YNFKEQ. The chain's CDR3 is CASSQGDREAFF. The CDR3 DNA is TGTGCCAGCAGCCAGGGGGACAGGGAAGCTTTCTTT.

The rearrangement joins TRBV27 to TRBJ1-2, with a possible D match to TRBD1 (5 bases). V lost 5 bases to trimming and J lost 4 bases, with 11 bases between them. The CDR3 has 13 amino acids. The germline CDR1 and CDR2 sequences are MNHEY and SMNVEV (reference sequence). The CDR3 protein is CASSQNQGYGYTF. Written as DNA, the CDR3 is TGTGCCAGCAGTCAAAACCAGGGCTATGGCTACACCTTC.

The J gene is TRBJ1-1, the V gene TRBV7-9; 9 bases fit TRBD1. Trimming cost V 5 bases and J 6 bases; bases outside gene matches: 4. The CDR3 covers 13 residues. CDR1 SEHNR and CDR2 FQNEAQ come from the germline V gene (reference sequence). CDR3 sequence (DNA): TGTGCCAGCAGCACAAGGGACAGGGCTGAAGCTTTCTTT. It codes for CASSTRDRAEAFF.

The genes are TRBV29-1 and TRBJ1-2; D perhaps matches TRBD1 (5 bases). In germline, CDR1 is SQVTM, CDR2 ANQGSEA. The CDR3 length is 11 residues. Trimming cost V 7 bases and J 2 bases, with 8 bases left between them. The CDR3 spells CSGGTNYGYTF. CDR3 DNA sequence: TGCAGCGGCGGGACGAACTATGGCTACACCTTC.

This chain links TRBV19 with TRBJ1-6, with 10 positions matching TRBD1. The CDR3 covers 18 residues. CDR1 and CDR2 (germline): LNHDA, SQIVND (reference sequence). With V trimmed by 5 bases and J by 5 bases, 12 bases remained unmatched. CDR3 in DNA: TGTGCCAGTAGTGTCTCCGGGACAGGGGTTACCGATAATTCACCCCTCCACTTT. This translates into CASSVSGTGVTDNSPLHF.

This rearrangement joins TRBV5-5 to TRBJ2-3; 10 bases fit TRBD1. The CDR3 runs 16 residues. J gave up 8 bases and V 4 bases, and 13 bases lay outside the gene matches. Germline CDR1 is SGHKS and CDR2 is YYEKEE (reference sequence). CDR3 DNA sequence: TGTGCCAGCAGCAAGGACGGGGGACAGGGGTTTGTTACGCAGTATTTT. As protein: CASSKDGGQGFVTQYF.

The gene calls are TRBV28 and TRBJ1-6; 7 bases match TRBD1. Germline CDR1 is MDHEN and CDR2 is SYDVKM. The CDR3 runs 16 residues. V shed 1 base and J 3 bases; nucleotides not matched to a gene: 3. The CDR3 is CASSLLTGNYNSPLHF. The CDR3 nucleotides read TGTGCCAGCAGTTTATTGACAGGGAACTATAATTCACCCCTCCACTTT.

The gene calls are TRBV7-8 and TRBJ2-7, with TRBD1 as a possible D gene (5 bases). CDR3 length equals 18 residues. V gave up 0 bases and J gave up 3 bases, with 21 bases separating them. Germline CDR1 is SGHVS and CDR2 is FQNEAQ. Here the CDR3 DNA reads TGTGCCAGCAGCTTAGCGCGTATTCAGGGTCCGATGGTCTACGAGCAGTACTTC. Encoded protein: CASSLARIQGPMVYEQYF.

The genes are TRBV9 and TRBJ2-3; D call uncertain. The CDR3 has 12 residues. Germline CDR1 reads SGDLS; CDR2 reads YYNGEE. Trimming took 0 bases from V and 4 from J, leaving 3 bases between them. The CDR3 DNA reads TGTGCCAGCAGCGTAGCCGCAGATACGCAGTATTTT. The encoded protein is CASSVAADTQYF.